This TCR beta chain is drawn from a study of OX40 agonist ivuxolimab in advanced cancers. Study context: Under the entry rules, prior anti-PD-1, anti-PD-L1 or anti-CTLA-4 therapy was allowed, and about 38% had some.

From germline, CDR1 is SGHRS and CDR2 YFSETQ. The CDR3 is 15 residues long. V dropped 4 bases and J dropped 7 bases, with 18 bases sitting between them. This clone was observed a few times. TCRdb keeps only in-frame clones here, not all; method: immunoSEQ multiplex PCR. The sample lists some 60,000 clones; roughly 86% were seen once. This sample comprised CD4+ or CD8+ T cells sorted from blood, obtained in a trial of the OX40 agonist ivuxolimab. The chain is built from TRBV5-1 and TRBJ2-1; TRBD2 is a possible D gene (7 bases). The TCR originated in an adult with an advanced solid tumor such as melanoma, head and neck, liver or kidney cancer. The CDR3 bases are TGCGCCAGCAGCATGTTAGGGGGGGATGCGAATGAGCAGTTCTTC. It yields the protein CASSMLGGDANEQFF.